Listed below are T cell receptor beta chains from one sample, sequenced in a study of OX40 agonist ivuxolimab in advanced cancers. Produced via immunoSEQ multiplex PCR; TCRdb's table is partial and in-frame only. The data contain 30,000 or so clones, approximately 80% of them singletons. The specimen comprised CD4+ or CD8+ T cells sorted from blood, sampled in a trial of the OX40 agonist ivuxolimab. These receptors were collected from an adult with an advanced solid tumor such as melanoma, head and neck, liver or kidney cancer. CDR3s include the opening cysteine and the closing phenylalanine or tryptophan. D genes are given only for firm matches. Size is stated for part of the rows, as once, few or many counts, or as a class when the clone is expanded.

CDR3aa | CDR3nt | j_gene | abundance | d_gene | v_gene
CASSDVPNEQFF | TGTGCCAGCAGCGACGTCCCCAATGAGCAGTTCTTC | TRBJ2-1 | once | NA | TRBV2
CASSLGNEKLFF | TGTGCCAGCAGTTTGGGTAATGAAAAACTGTTTTTT | TRBJ1-4 | once | NA | TRBV6-5
CASSEGRGPNYGYTF | TGTGCCAGTAGTGAAGGCAGGGGCCCTAACTATGGCTACACCTTC | TRBJ1-2 | NA | NA | TRBV19
CASSRLLTGELFF | TGTGCCAGCAGCCGATTACTTACCGGGGAGCTGTTTTTT | TRBJ2-2 | NA | NA | TRBV5-6
CASSSPRQGSGNTIYF | TGTGCCAGCAGCAGCCCGAGGCAGGGGTCTGGAAACACCATATATTTT | TRBJ1-3 | NA | NA | TRBV9
CASSPPGGGYEQYF | TGTGCCAGCAGCCCCCCCGGGGGGGGGTACGAGCAGTACTTC | TRBJ2-7 | NA | TRBD2 | TRBV7-2
CASSYSPGGNQPQHF | TGTGCCAGCAGTTACTCGCCAGGGGGCAATCAGCCCCAGCATTTT | TRBJ1-5 | few | NA | TRBV6-5
CATSRDLGSFYEQYF | TGTGCCACCAGCAGAGATCTGGGCAGTTTCTACGAGCAGTACTTC | TRBJ2-7 | few | NA | TRBV15
CASSWGWSGNTEAFF | TGTGCCAGCAGCTGGGGTTGGTCAGGGAACACTGAAGCTTTCTTT | TRBJ1-1 | NA | NA | TRBV5-4
CASSLGDEKYEQYF | TGTGCCAGCAGCTTGGGGGACGAGAAATACGAGCAGTACTTC | TRBJ2-7 | NA | NA | TRBV5-4
CASSPGGADSYEQYF | TGTGCCAGCAGCCCGGGGGGAGCGGACTCCTACGAGCAGTACTTC | TRBJ2-7 | once | TRBD2 | TRBV5-6
CAISRTGALGISDNEQFF | TGTGCCATCAGTCGGACAGGGGCCCTTGGGATTTCTGACAATGAGCAGTTCTTC | TRBJ2-1 | NA | TRBD1 | TRBV10-3
CASSLEEGSYEQYF | TGTGCCAGCAGCTTAGAGGAGGGGTCCTACGAGCAGTACTTC | TRBJ2-7 | NA | NA | TRBV7-6
CASSLGQPVYGYTF | TGTGCCAGCAGCCTGGGACAGCCTGTATATGGCTACACCTTC | TRBJ1-2 | NA | TRBD1 | TRBV9
CASSVRGSGGDGYTF | TGTGCCAGCAGCGTACGGGGTTCCGGGGGAGATGGCTACACCTTC | TRBJ1-2 | NA | NA | TRBV9
CASSPEERGRGDTQYF | TGTGCCAGCAGCCCCGAGGAGCGGGGGCGGGGAGATACGCAGTATTTT | TRBJ2-3 | NA | TRBD2 | TRBV11-1
CASSIAGNEQFF | TGTGCCAGTAGTATCGCGGGCAATGAGCAGTTCTTC | TRBJ2-1 | NA | NA | TRBV19
CASSILGGNTEAFF | TGTGCCAGCAGCATACTGGGAGGGAACACTGAAGCTTTCTTT | TRBJ1-1 | medium-sized | NA | TRBV7-9
CASSIGRGGSDTQYF | TGTGCCAGTAGTATTGGGCGGGGGGGCTCAGATACGCAGTATTTT | TRBJ2-3 | few | TRBD2 | TRBV19
CASRIPGQNSEAFF | TGTGCCAGCAGGATACCGGGACAGAATTCTGAAGCTTTCTTT | TRBJ1-1 | NA | TRBD1 | TRBV6-5